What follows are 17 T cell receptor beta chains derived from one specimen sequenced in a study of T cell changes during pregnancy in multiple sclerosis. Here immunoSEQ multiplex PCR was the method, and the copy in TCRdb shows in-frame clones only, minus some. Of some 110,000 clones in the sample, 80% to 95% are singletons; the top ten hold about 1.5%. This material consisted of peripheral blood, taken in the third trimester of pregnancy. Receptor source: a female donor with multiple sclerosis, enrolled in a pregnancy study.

The chain's CDR3 is CASSPLLNTEAFF. CDR3 coding DNA: TGTGCCAGCTCACCACTCTTGAACACTGAAGCTTTCTTT. V and J are TRBV18 and TRBJ1-1, with D unresolved. The V gene lost 1 base and the J gene lost 0 bases, with 3 bases spanning the gap. CDR1 is KGHSH, CDR2 LQKENI, per germline. CDR3 size: 13 residues.

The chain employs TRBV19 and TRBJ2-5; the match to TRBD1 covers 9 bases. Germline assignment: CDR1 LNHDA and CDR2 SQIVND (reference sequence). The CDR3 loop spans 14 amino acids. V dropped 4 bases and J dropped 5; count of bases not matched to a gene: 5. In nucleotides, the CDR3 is TGTGCCAGTAGTACCGGGACAGGGTGGGAGACCCAGTACTTC. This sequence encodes CASSTGTGWETQYF.

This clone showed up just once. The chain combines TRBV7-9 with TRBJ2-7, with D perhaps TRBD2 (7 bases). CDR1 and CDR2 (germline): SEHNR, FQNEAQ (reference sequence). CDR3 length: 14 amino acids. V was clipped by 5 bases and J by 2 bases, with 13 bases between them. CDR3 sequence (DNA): TGTGCCAGCAGCAGGGGGGGCCGACCCTACGAGCAGTACTTC. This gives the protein CASSRGGRPYEQYF.

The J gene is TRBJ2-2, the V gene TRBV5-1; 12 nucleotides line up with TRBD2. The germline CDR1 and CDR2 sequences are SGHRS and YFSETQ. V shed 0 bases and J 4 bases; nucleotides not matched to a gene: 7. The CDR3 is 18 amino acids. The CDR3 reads CASSLASGRAAPTGELFF. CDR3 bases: TGCGCCAGCAGCTTGGCTAGCGGGAGGGCCGCGCCCACCGGGGAGCTGTTTTTT.

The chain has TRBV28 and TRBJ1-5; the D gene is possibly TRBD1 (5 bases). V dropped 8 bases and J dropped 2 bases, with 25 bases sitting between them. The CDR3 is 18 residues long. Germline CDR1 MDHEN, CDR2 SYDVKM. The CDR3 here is CASEKTPGRDIGNQPQHF. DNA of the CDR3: TGTGCCAGCGAGAAAACCCCTGGCAGGGATATTGGCAATCAGCCCCAGCATTTT.

The CDR3 here is CASSEVPPYYGYTF. CDR3 nucleotides: TGTGCCAGCAGTGAAGTTCCTCCTTACTATGGCTACACCTTC. V gene TRBV6-1 combines with J gene TRBJ1-2; D is undetermined. V shed 1 base and J shed 3 bases, with 9 bases lying between them. This CDR3 has 14 residues. In germline, CDR1 is MNHNS, CDR2 SASEGT.

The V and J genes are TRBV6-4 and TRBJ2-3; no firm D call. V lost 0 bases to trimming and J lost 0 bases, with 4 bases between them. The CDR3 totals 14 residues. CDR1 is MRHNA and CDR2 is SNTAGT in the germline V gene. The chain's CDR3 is CASSDSGSTDTQYF. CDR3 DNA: TGTGCCAGCAGTGACTCTGGCAGCACAGATACGCAGTATTTT.

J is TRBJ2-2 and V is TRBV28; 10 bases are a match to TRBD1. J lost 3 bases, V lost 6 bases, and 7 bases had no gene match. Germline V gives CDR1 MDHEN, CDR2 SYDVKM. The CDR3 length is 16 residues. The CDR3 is CASSRQGARDTGELFF. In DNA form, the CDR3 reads TGTGCCAGCAGCAGACAGGGGGCGCGGGACACCGGGGAGCTGTTTTTT.

CDR3 DNA: TGCAGCGTTGAAGATGCGGCGGGGAGGGAATGGCGCACAGATACGCAGTATTTT. Protein: CSVEDAAGREWRTDTQYF. V gene TRBV29-1 combines with J gene TRBJ2-3; 7 bases fit TRBD2. Germline assignment: CDR1 SQVTM and CDR2 ANQGSEA. Unmatched junction bases numbered 13, after V lost 0 bases and J lost 1 base. This CDR3 comprises 18 residues.

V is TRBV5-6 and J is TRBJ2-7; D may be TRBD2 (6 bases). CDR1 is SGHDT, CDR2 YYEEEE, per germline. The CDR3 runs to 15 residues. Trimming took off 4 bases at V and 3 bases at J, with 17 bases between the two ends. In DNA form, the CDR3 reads TGTGCCAGCAGCACCCAGGGCGGGGTTATCTACGAGCAGTACTTC. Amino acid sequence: CASSTQGGVIYEQYF.

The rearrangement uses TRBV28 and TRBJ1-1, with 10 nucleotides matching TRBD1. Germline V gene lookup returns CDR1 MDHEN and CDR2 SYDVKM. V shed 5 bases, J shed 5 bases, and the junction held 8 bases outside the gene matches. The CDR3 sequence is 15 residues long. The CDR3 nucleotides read TGTGCCAGCAGTCCCTACCGGACAGGGGGAACTGAAGCTTTCTTT. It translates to CASSPYRTGGTEAFF.

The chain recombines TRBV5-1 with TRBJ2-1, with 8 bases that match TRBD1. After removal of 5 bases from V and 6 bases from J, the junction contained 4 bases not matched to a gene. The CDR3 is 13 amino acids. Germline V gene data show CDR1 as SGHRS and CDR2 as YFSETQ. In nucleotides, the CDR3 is TGCGCCAGCAGTCTCGGACAGGGCAATGAGCAGTTCTTC. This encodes CASSLGQGNEQFF. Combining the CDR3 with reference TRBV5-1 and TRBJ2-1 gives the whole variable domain KAGVTQTPRYLIKTRGQQVTLSCSPISGHRSVSWYQQTPGQGLQFLFEYFSETQRNKGNFPGRFSGRQFSNSRSEMNVSTLELGDSALYLCASSLGQGNEQFFGPGTRLTVL.

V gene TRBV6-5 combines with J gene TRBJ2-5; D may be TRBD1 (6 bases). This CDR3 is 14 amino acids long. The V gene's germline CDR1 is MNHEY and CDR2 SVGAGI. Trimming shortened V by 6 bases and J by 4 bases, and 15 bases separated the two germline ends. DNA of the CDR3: TGTGCCAGCAGACTAACACAGGGCCGAGAGACCCAGTACTTC. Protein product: CASRLTQGRETQYF.

CDR3 sequence reads: CATSRDPNRAWDTEAFF. The CDR3 DNA follows: TGTGCCACCAGCAGAGATCCGAACAGGGCTTGGGACACTGAAGCTTTCTTT. The V gene is TRBV15, the J gene TRBJ1-1; possibly TRBD1 for D (6 bases). V was pared by 0 bases and J by 3 bases, with 17 bases between. Per germline, CDR1 LNHNV and CDR2 YYDKDF (reference sequence). The CDR3 totals 17 residues.

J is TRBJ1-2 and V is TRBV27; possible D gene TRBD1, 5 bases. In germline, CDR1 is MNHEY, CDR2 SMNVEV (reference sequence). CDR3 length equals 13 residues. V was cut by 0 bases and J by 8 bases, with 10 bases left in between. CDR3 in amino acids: CASSLSQGGGYTF. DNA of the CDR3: TGTGCCAGCAGTTTATCTCAGGGTGGGGGCTACACCTTC.

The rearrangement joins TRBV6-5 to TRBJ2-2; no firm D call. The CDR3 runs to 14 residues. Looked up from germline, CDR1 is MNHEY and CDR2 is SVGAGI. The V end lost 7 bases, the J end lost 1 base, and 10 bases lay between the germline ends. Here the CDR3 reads CASTQRLNTGELFF. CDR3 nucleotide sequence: TGTGCCAGCACCCAGAGACTGAACACCGGGGAGCTGTTTTTT.

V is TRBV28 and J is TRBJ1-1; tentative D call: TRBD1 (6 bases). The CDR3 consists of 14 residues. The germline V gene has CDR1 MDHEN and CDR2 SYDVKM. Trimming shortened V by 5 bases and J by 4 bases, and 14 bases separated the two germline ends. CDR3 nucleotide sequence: TGTGCCAGCAGTCCTACAGGGCCCAGCACTGAAGCTTTCTTT. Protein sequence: CASSPTGPSTEAFF.